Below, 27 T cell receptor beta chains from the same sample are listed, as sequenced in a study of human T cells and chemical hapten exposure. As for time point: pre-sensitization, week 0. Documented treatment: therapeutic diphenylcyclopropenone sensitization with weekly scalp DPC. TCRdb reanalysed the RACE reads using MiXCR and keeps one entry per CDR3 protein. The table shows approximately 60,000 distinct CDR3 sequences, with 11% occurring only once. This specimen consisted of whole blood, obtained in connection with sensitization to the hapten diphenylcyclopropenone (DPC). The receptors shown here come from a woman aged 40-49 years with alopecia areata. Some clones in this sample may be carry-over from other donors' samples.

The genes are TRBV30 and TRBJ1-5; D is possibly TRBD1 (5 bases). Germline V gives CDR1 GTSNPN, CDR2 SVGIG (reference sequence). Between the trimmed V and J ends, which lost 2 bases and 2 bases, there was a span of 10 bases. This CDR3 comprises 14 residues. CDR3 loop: CAWSRTSGNQPQHF. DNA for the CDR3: TGTGCCTGGAGTAGGACATCGGGCAATCAGCCCCAGCATTTT.

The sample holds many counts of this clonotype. This chain's CDR3 is CASTPVRGAGELFF. CDR3 coding DNA: TGTGCCAGTACCCCGGTCCGAGGGGCCGGGGAGCTGTTTTTT. The chain is built from TRBV19 and TRBJ2-2; perhaps D is TRBD1 or TRBD2 (5 bases each). The CDR3 is made up of 14 amino acids. The germline V gene has CDR1 LNHDA and CDR2 SQIVND (reference sequence). V was trimmed by 7 bases and J by 6 bases, leaving 15 bases between them.

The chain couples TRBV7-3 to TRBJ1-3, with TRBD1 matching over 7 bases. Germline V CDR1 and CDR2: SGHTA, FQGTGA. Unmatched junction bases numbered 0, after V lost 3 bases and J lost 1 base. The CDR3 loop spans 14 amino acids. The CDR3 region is CASSLTGSGNTIYF. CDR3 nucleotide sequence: TGTGCCAGCAGCTTGACAGGGTCTGGAAACACCATATATTTT.

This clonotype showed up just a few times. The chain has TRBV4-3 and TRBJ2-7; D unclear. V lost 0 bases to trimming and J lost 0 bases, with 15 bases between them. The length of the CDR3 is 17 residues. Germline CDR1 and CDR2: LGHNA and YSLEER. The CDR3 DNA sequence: TGCGCCAGCAGCCAAGAAACAACCGGTTGGAGCTCCTACGAGCAGTACTTC. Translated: CASSQETTGWSSYEQYF.

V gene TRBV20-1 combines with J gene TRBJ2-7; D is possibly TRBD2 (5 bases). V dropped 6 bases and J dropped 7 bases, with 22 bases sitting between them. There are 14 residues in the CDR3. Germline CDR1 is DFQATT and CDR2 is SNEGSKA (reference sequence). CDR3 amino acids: CSAPDATTISEQYF. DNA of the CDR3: TGCAGTGCACCAGACGCCACGACTATCTCGGAGCAGTACTTC.

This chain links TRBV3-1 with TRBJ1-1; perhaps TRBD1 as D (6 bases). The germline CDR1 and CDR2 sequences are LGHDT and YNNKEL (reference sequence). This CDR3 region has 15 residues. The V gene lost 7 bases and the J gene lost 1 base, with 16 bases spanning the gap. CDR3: CASNLAQGRNTEAFF. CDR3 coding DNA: TGTGCCAGCAACCTCGCACAGGGCAGGAACACTGAAGCTTTCTTT.

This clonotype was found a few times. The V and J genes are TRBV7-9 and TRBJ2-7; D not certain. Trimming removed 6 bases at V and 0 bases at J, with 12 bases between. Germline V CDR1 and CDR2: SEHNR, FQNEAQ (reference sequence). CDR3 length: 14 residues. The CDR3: CASSLDGGSYEQYF. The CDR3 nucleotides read TGTGCCAGCAGTCTAGACGGCGGCTCCTACGAGCAGTACTTC.

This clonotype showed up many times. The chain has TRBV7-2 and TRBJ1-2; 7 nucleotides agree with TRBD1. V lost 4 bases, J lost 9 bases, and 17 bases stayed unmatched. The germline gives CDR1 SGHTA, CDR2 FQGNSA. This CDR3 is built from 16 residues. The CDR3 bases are TGTGCCAGCAGCTCGACAGGGTTTCTACGACTGATCCGCTACACCTTC. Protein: CASSSTGFLRLIRYTF. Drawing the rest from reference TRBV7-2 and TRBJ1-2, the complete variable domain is GAGVSQSPSNKVTEKGKDVELRCDPISGHTALYWYRQSLGQGLEFLIYFQGNSAPDKSGLPSDRFSAERTGGSVSTLTIQRTQQEDSAVYLCASSSTGFLRLIRYTFGSGTRLTVV.

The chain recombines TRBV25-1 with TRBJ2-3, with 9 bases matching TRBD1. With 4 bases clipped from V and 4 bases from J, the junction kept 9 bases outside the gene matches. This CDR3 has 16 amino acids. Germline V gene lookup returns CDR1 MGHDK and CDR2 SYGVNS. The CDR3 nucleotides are TGTGCCAGCAGTGGAGGGGACAGGGTATGGGCAGATACGCAGTATTTT. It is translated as CASSGGDRVWADTQYF.

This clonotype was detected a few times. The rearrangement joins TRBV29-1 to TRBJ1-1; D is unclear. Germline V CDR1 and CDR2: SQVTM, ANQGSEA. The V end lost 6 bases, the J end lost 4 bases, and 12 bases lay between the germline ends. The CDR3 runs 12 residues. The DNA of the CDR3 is TGCAGCGTAGGCAGCCTATTCACTGAAGCTTTCTTT. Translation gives CSVGSLFTEAFF. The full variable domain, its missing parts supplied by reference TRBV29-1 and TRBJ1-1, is SAVISQKPSRDICQRGTSLTIQCQVDSQVTMMFWYRQQPGQSLTLIATANQGSEATYESGFVIDKFPISRPNLTFSTLTVSNMSPEDSSIYLCSVGSLFTEAFFGQGTRLTVV.

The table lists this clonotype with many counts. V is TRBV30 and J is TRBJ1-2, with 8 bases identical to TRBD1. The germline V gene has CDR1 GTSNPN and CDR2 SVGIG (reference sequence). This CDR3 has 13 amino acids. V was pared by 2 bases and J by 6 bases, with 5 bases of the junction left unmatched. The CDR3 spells CAWSTTGENGYTF. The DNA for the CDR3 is TGTGCCTGGAGTACGACAGGGGAGAATGGCTACACCTTC.

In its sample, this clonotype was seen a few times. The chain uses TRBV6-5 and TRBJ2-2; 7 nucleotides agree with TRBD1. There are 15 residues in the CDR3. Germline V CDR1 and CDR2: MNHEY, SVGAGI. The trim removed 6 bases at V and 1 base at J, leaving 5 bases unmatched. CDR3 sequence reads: CASRQQGLNTGELFF. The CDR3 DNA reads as TGTGCCAGCAGGCAACAGGGGCTGAACACCGGGGAGCTGTTTTTT.

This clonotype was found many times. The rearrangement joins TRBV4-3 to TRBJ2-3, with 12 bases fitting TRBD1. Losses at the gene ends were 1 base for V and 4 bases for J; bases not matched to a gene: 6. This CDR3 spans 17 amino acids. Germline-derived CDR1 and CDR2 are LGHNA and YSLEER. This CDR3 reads CASSQGAGQGAADTQYF. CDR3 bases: TGCGCCAGCAGCCAAGGGGCGGGACAGGGGGCCGCAGATACGCAGTATTTT.

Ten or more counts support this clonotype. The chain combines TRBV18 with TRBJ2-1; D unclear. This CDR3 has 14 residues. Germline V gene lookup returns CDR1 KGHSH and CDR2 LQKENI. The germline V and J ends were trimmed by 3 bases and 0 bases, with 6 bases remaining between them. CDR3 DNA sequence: TGTGCCAGCTCACCGCTAAGCTCCTACAATGAGCAGTTCTTC. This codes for CASSPLSSYNEQFF.

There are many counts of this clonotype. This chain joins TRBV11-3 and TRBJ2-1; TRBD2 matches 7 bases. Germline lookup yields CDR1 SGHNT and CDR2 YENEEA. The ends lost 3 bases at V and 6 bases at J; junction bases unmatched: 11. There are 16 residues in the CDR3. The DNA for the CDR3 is TGTGCCAGCAGCTTTGGGGGGGAGGTTCTGCGCAATGAGCAGTTCTTC. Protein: CASSFGGEVLRNEQFF.

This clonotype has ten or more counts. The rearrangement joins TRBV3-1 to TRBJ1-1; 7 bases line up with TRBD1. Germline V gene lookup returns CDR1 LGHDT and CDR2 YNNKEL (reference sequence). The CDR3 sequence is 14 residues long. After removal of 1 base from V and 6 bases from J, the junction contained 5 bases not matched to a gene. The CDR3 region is CASSQGTGVAEAFF. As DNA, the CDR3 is TGTGCCAGCAGCCAAGGCACAGGGGTCGCTGAAGCTTTCTTT.

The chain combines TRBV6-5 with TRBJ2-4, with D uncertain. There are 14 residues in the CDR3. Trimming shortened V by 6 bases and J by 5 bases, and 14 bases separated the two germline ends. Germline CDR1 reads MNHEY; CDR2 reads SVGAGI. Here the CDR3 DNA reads TGTGCCAGCAGCCGTTTCCTAGGGCAAAACATTCAGTACTTC. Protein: CASSRFLGQNIQYF.

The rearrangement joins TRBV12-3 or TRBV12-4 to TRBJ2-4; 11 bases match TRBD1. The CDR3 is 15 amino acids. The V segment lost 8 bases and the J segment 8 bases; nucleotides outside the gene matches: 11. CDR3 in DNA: TGTGCCAGCGGGCCCTGGGACAGGGGGTTGGACATTCAGTACTTC. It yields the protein CASGPWDRGLDIQYF.

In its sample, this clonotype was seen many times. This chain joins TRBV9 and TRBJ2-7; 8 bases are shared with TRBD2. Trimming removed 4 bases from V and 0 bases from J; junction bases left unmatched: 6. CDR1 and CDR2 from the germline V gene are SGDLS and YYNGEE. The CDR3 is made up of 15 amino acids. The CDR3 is CASSQTSEHSYEQYF. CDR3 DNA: TGTGCCAGCAGCCAGACTAGCGAGCACTCCTACGAGCAGTACTTC.

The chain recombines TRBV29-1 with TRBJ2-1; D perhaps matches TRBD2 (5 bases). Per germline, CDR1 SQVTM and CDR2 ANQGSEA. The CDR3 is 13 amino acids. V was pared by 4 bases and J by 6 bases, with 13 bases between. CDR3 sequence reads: CSVGLGEVNEQFF. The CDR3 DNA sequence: TGCAGCGTTGGACTGGGAGAGGTCAATGAGCAGTTCTTC.

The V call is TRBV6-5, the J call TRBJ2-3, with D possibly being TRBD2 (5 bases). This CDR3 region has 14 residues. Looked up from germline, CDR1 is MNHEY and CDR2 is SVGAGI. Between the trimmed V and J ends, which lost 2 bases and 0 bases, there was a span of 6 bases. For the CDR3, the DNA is TGTGCCAGCAGTTACGGAGGAAGCACAGATACGCAGTATTTT. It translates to CASSYGGSTDTQYF.

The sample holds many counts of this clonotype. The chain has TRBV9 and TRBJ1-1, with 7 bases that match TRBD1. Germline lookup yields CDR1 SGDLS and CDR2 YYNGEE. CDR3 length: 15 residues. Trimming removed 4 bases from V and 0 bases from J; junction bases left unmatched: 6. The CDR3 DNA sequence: TGTGCCAGCAGCCCAGGGGACAGAGTGAACACTGAAGCTTTCTTT. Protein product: CASSPGDRVNTEAFF.

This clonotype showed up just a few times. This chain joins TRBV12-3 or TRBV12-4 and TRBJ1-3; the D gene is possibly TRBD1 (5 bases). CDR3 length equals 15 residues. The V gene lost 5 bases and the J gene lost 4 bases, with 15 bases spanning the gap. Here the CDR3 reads CASSRARGSGNTIYF. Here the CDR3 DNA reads TGTGCCAGCAGTAGGGCCCGGGGGAGCGGAAACACCATATATTTT.

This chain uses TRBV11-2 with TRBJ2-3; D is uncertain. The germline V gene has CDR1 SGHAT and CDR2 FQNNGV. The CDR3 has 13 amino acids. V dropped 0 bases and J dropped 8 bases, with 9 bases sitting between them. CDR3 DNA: TGTGCCAGCAGCTTAGATACAACCAGTACGCAGTATTTT. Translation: CASSLDTTSTQYF.

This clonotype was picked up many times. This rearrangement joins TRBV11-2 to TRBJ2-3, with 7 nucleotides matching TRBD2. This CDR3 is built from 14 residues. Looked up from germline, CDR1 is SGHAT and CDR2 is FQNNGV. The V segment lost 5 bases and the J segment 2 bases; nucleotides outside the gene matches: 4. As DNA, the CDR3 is TGTGCCAGCAGCCTGACTAGCCCCACAGATACGCAGTATTTT. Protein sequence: CASSLTSPTDTQYF.

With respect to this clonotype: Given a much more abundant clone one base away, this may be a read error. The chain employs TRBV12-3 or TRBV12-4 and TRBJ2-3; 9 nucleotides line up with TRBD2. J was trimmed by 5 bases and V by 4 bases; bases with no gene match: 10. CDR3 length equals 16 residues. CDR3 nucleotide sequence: TGTGCCAGCAGTTCCACCGGGACTAGCTTCATAGATACGCAGTATTTT. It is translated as CASSSTGTSFIDTQYF.

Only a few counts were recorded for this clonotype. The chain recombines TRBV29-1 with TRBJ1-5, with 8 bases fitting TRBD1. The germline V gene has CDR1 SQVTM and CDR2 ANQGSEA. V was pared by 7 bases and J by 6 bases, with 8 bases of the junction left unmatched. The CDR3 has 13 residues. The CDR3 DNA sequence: TGCAGCGCCGCAGGGGGCTTCGGTCAGCCCCAGCATTTT. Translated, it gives CSAAGGFGQPQHF.